These T cell receptor beta chains were read from a single sample in a study of cytomegalovirus exposure and HLA in healthy donors. This table comes from immunoSEQ multiplex PCR, and its TCRdb copy is limited to in-frame clones, with some not included. This table holds 93,000 or so clones, roughly 77% found once. Sample: PBMCs. These receptors were obtained from a young woman in good health and CMV-seropositive. The CDR3 runs from the conserved cysteine through the conserved F or W. A D gene is named only where the DNA matches it firmly. Clone size, where shown, is once, few, many, or a class for clones that have expanded.

few	.	TRBV19	13	TRBJ1-2	TGTGCCAGTAGTATTAAGCAGGGTACCGGCTACACCTTC	CASSIKQGTGYTF
few	TRBD1	TRBV7-7	14	TRBJ2-5	TGTGCTAGCAGCTTAGCGACAGGGGATGAGACCCAGTACTTC	CASSLATGDETQYF
.	.	TRBV11-2	12	TRBJ1-1	TGTGCCAGCAGCCGAGTTGACAATGAAGCTTTCTTT	CASSRVDNEAFF
.	TRBD1	TRBV6-1	16	TRBJ2-7	TGTGCCAGCAGTGTCTCCGGGACAGGCGGCAGATACGAGCAGTACTTC	CASSVSGTGGRYEQYF
.	TRBD1	TRBV5-6	14	TRBJ2-7	TGTGCCAGCAGCCGGGACAGGGAAAACTACGAGCAGTACTTC	CASSRDRENYEQYF
.	TRBD1	TRBV18	15	TRBJ1-1	TGTGCCAGCTCACAGGGACAGGGGATTTTCACTGAAGCTTTCTTT	CASSQGQGIFTEAFF
.	TRBD1	TRBV5-1	16	TRBJ2-7	TGCGCCAGCAGCTTACTAAGGGGACAGGGTTCCTACGAGCAGTACTTC	CASSLLRGQGSYEQYF
few	.	TRBV15	14	TRBJ2-7	TGTGCCACCAGCAGAGGCGGCAGCTCCTACGAGCAGTACTTC	CATSRGGSSYEQYF
few	TRBD1	TRBV5-6	14	TRBJ2-7	TGTGCCAGCAGCATGGGGACAGGACGCTACGAGCAGTACTTC	CASSMGTGRYEQYF
.	.	TRBV9	15	TRBJ1-5	TGTGCCAGCAGCGTAGGGCAGGGTTCCAATCAGCCCCAGCATTTT	CASSVGQGSNQPQHF
.	TRBD2	TRBV18	15	TRBJ2-5	TGTGCCAGCTCACCACTGGGCGGGGGCCAAGAGACCCAGTACTTC	CASSPLGGGQETQYF
.	.	TRBV5-1	14	TRBJ1-1	TGCGCCAGCAGTCGACAGGAGATGAACACTGAAGCTTTCTTT	CASSRQEMNTEAFF
.	.	TRBV5-1	17	TRBJ2-6	TGCGCCAGCAGCTTGGTGGTGGGGGCGGCTGGGGCCAACGTCCTGACTTTC	CASSLVVGAAGANVLTF
.	TRBD1	TRBV9	15	TRBJ2-7	TGTGCCAGCAGTCGGGGGGACAGGGCGGTAGGCGAGCAGTACTTC	CASSRGDRAVGEQYF
.	TRBD1	TRBV5-4	14	TRBJ1-1	TGTGCCAGCAGCTCGGACAGGGCGTACACTGAAGCTTTCTTT	CASSSDRAYTEAFF
.	.	TRBV9	12	TRBJ2-3	TGTGCCAGCAGTGAGAACCCAGATACGCAGTATTTT	CASSENPDTQYF
.	.	TRBV27	16	TRBJ2-1	TGTGCCAGCAGTTTAGGCGGGAACCCGTTTAGGGATGAGCAGTTCTTC	CASSLGGNPFRDEQFF
few	TRBD2	TRBV4-1	16	TRBJ2-5	TGCGCCAGCAGCCAAGGGTTAGCGGGAGTTGCGAAGACCCAGTACTTC	CASSQGLAGVAKTQYF
.	.	TRBV6-5	15	TRBJ2-7	TGTGCCAGCAGCCCCGGTTGGGCGGGGCCCTACGAGCAGTACTTC	CASSPGWAGPYEQYF
.	.	TRBV10-3	14	TRBJ1-2	TGTGCCATCAGTGAGTCGAGGGGGTTCGACGGCTACACCTTC	CAISESRGFDGYTF
.	.	TRBV5-6	14	TRBJ2-7	TGTGCCAGCAGCTTGGACGGGGAATTCTACGAGCAGTACTTC	CASSLDGEFYEQYF
few	.	TRBV18	16	TRBJ1-5	TGTGCCAGCTCACCACCCGCACAGGGAAACAATCAGCCCCAGCATTTT	CASSPPAQGNNQPQHF
.	TRBD1	TRBV18	15	TRBJ1-4	TGTGCCAGCTCACCTCCTTCTTCGACAGGGAGAAAACTGTTTTTT	CASSPPSSTGRKLFF
.	TRBD1	TRBV4-1	17	TRBJ1-2	TGCGCCAGCAGCCAAGCTTATCCAGGACAGGGGGCGAATGGCTACACCTTC	CASSQAYPGQGANGYTF
.	.	TRBV7-9	14	TRBJ1-2	TGTGCCAGCAGCCCCCTGCTGGGCAACTATGGCTACACCTTC	CASSPLLGNYGYTF
.	.	TRBV7-3	14	TRBJ2-3	TGTGCCAGCAGCTCCCAGGGCAGCACAGATACGCAGTATTTT	CASSSQGSTDTQYF
.	TRBD1	TRBV14	15	TRBJ2-4	TGTGCCAGCAGCCCATTGGGACAGGGGGCAAACATTCAGTACTTC	CASSPLGQGANIQYF
.	.	TRBV5-1	12	TRBJ1-2	TGCGCCAGCAGCTTTCGACAGAATGGCTACACCTTC	CASSFRQNGYTF
.	.	TRBV7-9	15	TRBJ1-1	TGTGCCAGCAGCTTTACAGGTGCCATGAACACTGAAGCTTTCTTT	CASSFTGAMNTEAFF
.	TRBD1	TRBV6-5	15	TRBJ2-2	TGTGCCAGCAGTTCCCGACAGGGATGGAGCGGGGAGCTGTTTTTT	CASSSRQGWSGELFF
.	.	TRBV27	13	TRBJ2-2	TGTGCCAGCAGACTTTTAAACACCGGGGAGCTGTTTTTT	CASRLLNTGELFF
.	.	TRBV5-6	16	TRBJ2-2	TGTGCCAGCAGCTTTCAAAGGACTGCGAACACCGGGGAGCTGTTTTTT	CASSFQRTANTGELFF
.	.	TRBV5-4	14	TRBJ2-3	TGTGCCAGCACCCCGGGACTCACCACAGATACGCAGTATTTT	CASTPGLTTDTQYF
.	.	TRBV27	13	TRBJ2-7	TGTGCCAGCAGTCCCTACCTTTCCTACGAGCAGTACTTC	CASSPYLSYEQYF
.	TRBD2	TRBV6-5	13	TRBJ2-3	TGTGCCAGCAGGGCGGGGGGCACAGATACGCAGTATTTT	CASRAGGTDTQYF
.	.	TRBV27	13	TRBJ2-3	TGTGCCAGCAGTTTGCGGGTAACAGATACGCAGTATTTT	CASSLRVTDTQYF
once	.	TRBV18	14	TRBJ2-4	TGTGCCAGCTCACCGGTAGGGGGAATAGACATTCAGTACTTC	CASSPVGGIDIQYF
.	TRBD2	TRBV19	13	TRBJ2-1	TGTGCCAGTAGTGACCGGGGGGGCAATGAGCAGTTCTTC	CASSDRGGNEQFF
.	.	TRBV28	17	TRBJ2-7	TGTGCCAGCAGTGAGAATCGGGGGGCCCTACAATACTACGAGCAGTACTTC	CASSENRGALQYYEQYF
once	.	TRBV5-6	16	TRBJ1-3	TGTGCCAGCAGCACCATTACAGGAAACTCTGGAAACACCATATATTTT	CASSTITGNSGNTIYF
.	.	TRBV10-3	15	TRBJ1-4	TGTGCCATCAGTGAATTGTGGGGAGCTAATGAAAAACTGTTTTTT	CAISELWGANEKLFF
.	TRBD1	TRBV14	14	TRBJ1-6	TGTGCCAGCAGCGTTCGACAGGGGGAATCACCCCTCCACTTT	CASSVRQGESPLHF
.	TRBD2	TRBV28	16	TRBJ2-7	TGTGCCAGCAGCAAACTCCGGGGGGGGGACTCCTACGAGCAGTACTTC	CASSKLRGGDSYEQYF
.	.	TRBV25-1	17	TRBJ1-4	TGTGCCAGCAGTGATGGTTGGGGGCAGGGGTTTAATGAAAAACTGTTTTTT	CASSDGWGQGFNEKLFF
.	.	TRBV19	14	TRBJ1-2	TGTGCCAGTAGTACCAGGGTTGGGGACTATGGCTACACCTTC	CASSTRVGDYGYTF
.	TRBD2	TRBV2	14	TRBJ2-7	TGTGCCAGCAGTTTGACTAGCGGTTCCTACGAGCAGTACTTC	CASSLTSGSYEQYF
.	.	TRBV4-1	15	TRBJ1-2	TGCGCCAGCAGCCAAGCTGGACAGCTTAACTATGGCTACACCTTC	CASSQAGQLNYGYTF
.	.	TRBV7-3	13	TRBJ2-7	TGTGCCAGCAGCTTATCTCCTGCCTACGAGCAGTACTTC	CASSLSPAYEQYF
.	.	TRBV5-3	16	TRBJ2-5	TGTGCCAGAAGCTTGAAGGGGGATGTCAGGCTTGAGACCCAGTACTTC	CARSLKGDVRLETQYF
.	TRBD1	TRBV19	14	TRBJ2-7	TGTGCCAGTAGTCTTCCGGGACAGGGGAGCGAGCAGTACTTC	CASSLPGQGSEQYF
.	.	TRBV5-1	14	TRBJ2-7	TGCGCCAGCGGCTATGCAGGGGGGTCCTACGAGCAGTACTTC	CASGYAGGSYEQYF